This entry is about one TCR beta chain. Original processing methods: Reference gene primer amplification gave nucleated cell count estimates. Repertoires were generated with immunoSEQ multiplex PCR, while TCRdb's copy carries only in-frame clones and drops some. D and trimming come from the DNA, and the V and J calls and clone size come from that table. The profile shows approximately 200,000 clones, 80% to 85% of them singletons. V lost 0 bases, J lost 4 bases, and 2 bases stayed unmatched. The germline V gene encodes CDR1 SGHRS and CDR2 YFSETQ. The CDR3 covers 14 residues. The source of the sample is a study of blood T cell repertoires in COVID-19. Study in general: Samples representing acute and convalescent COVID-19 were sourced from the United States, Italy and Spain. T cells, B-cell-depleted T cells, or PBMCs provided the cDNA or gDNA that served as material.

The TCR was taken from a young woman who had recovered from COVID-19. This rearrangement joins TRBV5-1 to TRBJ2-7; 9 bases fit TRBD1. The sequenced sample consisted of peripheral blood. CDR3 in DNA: TGCGCCAGCAGCTTGGGGGGACAGGGTTACGAGCAGTACTTC. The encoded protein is CASSLGGQGYEQYF.